This is a list of T cell receptor beta chains from one sample in a study of response to subunit inactivated influenza vaccine. One entry per CDR3 protein results from TCRdb running MiXCR on the RT-PCR reads. The repertoire holds fewer than 750,000 distinct CDR3 sequences, with about 15% as singletons. The material sequenced was PBMCs from blood, taken 11 to 12 days after vaccination. These TCRs come from a man aged 45-65 years who received an inactivated influenza vaccine. Both conserved end residues are part of each CDR3.

TRBJ1-5	TRBV12-3/TRBV12-4	CASSDSIYSNQPQHF
TRBJ2-5	TRBV10-3	CAISPTGRETQYF
TRBJ2-1	TRBV6-1	CASSSKTSGRWYEQFF
TRBJ2-5	TRBV20-1	CSARDPLSGGPGETQYF
TRBJ2-7	TRBV7-2	CASSLAGLVEYEQYF
TRBJ2-5	TRBV5-4	CASSFHRGTQQETQYF
TRBJ2-3	TRBV5-1	CASSFYQHPTDTQYF
TRBJ2-7	TRBV3-1	CASSPFPGAREQYF
TRBJ1-2	TRBV9	CASSVVPQREGYDGYTF
TRBJ1-1	TRBV29-1	CSVEGQGLRAFF
TRBJ1-2	TRBV28	CASSLPTGGSYGYTF
TRBJ2-7	TRBV24-1	CATSAGTAYEQYF
TRBJ2-7	TRBV11-2	CASLGGAAGYEQYF
TRBJ2-5	TRBV7-8	CASSPQGGRAFVETQYF
TRBJ2-1	TRBV5-5	CASSLGGVLHNEQFF
TRBJ2-2	TRBV30	CAWSVRRNTGELFF
TRBJ1-4	TRBV11-2	CASSLVGAENEKLFF
TRBJ1-4	TRBV5-1	CASRFGRLNEKLFF
TRBJ2-1	TRBV11-2	CASSLHPSLAGAVSSYNEQFF
TRBJ2-5	TRBV5-5	CASSLSFQETQYF
TRBJ1-1	TRBV20-1	CSARDQVGRMNTEAFF
TRBJ2-3	TRBV5-1	CASSLFMETDTQYF
TRBJ1-1	TRBV12-3/TRBV12-4	CASSSGALNTEAFF
TRBJ2-1	TRBV29-1	CSVHGQGRTEQFF
TRBJ2-3	TRBV12-3/TRBV12-4	CASSFRQLTDTQYF
TRBJ2-5	TRBV12-3/TRBV12-4	CASSSTYQETQYF
TRBJ1-1	TRBV28	CASSLTLLGGKDTEAFF
TRBJ2-3	TRBV24-1	CATSAPGLAGDLTDTQYF
TRBJ2-3	TRBV20-1	CSAPGLAGESTDTQYF
TRBJ2-2	TRBV29-1	CSVRQDMNTGELFF
TRBJ1-1	TRBV9	CASSPGGQWEAFF
TRBJ2-1	TRBV20-1	CSATNRAGVSVNNEQFF
TRBJ1-4	TRBV29-1	CSVERDEKLFF
TRBJ1-2	TRBV28	CASTPRARGGYTF
TRBJ1-5	TRBV6-2/TRBV6-3	CASSYLSTVHNQPQHF
TRBJ1-2	TRBV18	CASSKGGSYGYTF
TRBJ2-1	TRBV6-2/TRBV6-3	CASSRPGGYNEQFF
TRBJ1-3	TRBV7-7	CASSLGQASGNTIYF
TRBJ2-1	TRBV12-5	CASGPQLGGEQFF
TRBJ2-5	TRBV7-7	CASSPRLGSETQYF
TRBJ2-2	TRBV11-1	CASSLQSRDSPTNTGELFF
TRBJ2-5	TRBV15	CATSPGRGETQYF
TRBJ2-2	TRBV7-9	CASSLDYTGELFF
TRBJ2-7	TRBV6-5	CASSYQTGSYEQYF
TRBJ1-5	TRBV2	CASNPTGDQPQHF
TRBJ1-2	TRBV3-1	CASSQPGQGAKIRGYTF